The 17 T cell receptor beta chains below all came from one sample that was sequenced in a study of T-cell memory formation after mild COVID-19. TCRdb processed the 5' RACE reads anew with MiXCR; each CDR3 protein has one entry. The sample yields just over 300,000 distinct CDR3 sequences, approximately 19% seen once. What was sequenced was PBMCs or a T cell subset sorted from them (not recorded which). These receptors originate from a man between 18 and 35 years old who had mild COVID-19 (a few samples of this study predate the infection). Cell type and time point are not known.

The chain is built from TRBV2 and TRBJ2-3; possible D gene TRBD1, 6 bases. The V and J ends lost 7 bases and 0 bases respectively, with 14 bases between them. The CDR3 covers 15 residues. Germline V CDR1 and CDR2: SNHLY, FYNNEI. The CDR3 nucleotides are TGTGCCAGCATCCCTTGGGGGCGGAGCACAGATACGCAGTATTTT. It encodes CASIPWGRSTDTQYF. The variable domain in full, completed from reference TRBV2 and TRBJ2-3, reads EPEVTQTPSHQVTQMGQEVILRCVPISNHLYFYWYRQILGQKVEFLVSFYNNEISEKSEIFDDQFSVERPDGSNFTLKIRSTKLEDSAMYFCASIPWGRSTDTQYFGPGTRLTVL.

This clonotype was counted a few times. The J gene is TRBJ1-1, the V gene TRBV12-3 or TRBV12-4; TRBD1 might be the D (5 bases). This CDR3 has 11 amino acids. Trimming took off 8 bases at V and 5 bases at J, with 9 bases between the two ends. The CDR3 region has the DNA TGTGCCAGCTATCAGGGTACTGAAGCTTTCTTT. It translates to CASYQGTEAFF.

This clonotype was picked up a small number of times. V gene TRBV20-1 combines with J gene TRBJ2-3; TRBD1 might be the D (6 bases). The V end was cut by 6 bases, the J end by 2 bases, with 12 bases between. Germline assignment: CDR1 DFQATT and CDR2 SNEGSKA (reference sequence). The CDR3 consists of 13 residues. The DNA for the CDR3 is TGCAGTGCGAGGGACAATCCCACAGATACGCAGTATTTT. Residues: CSARDNPTDTQYF.

This clonotype was counted a few times. The chain links TRBV4-2 to TRBJ2-5; 11 bases agree with TRBD2. The junction had 11 bases not matched to a gene; V was cut back by 1 base and J by 7 bases. This CDR3 has 17 residues. CDR1 and CDR2 from the germline V gene are LGHNA and YNFKEQ. The CDR3 reads CASSQGGTSGGLWTQYF. Here the CDR3 DNA reads TGTGCCAGCAGCCAAGGGGGGACTAGCGGAGGCTTGTGGACCCAGTACTTC.

This chain links TRBV30 with TRBJ2-7; no clear D. V shed 2 bases and J shed 6 bases, with 17 bases lying between them. Germline V gene lookup returns CDR1 GTSNPN and CDR2 SVGIG (reference sequence). The CDR3 loop spans 14 amino acids. The CDR3 nucleotides are TGTGCCTGGAGTAGGGCCAGGTTGTTCTCCGAGCAGTACTTC. It yields the protein CAWSRARLFSEQYF.

This chain links TRBV5-1 with TRBJ2-7, with 9 bases matching TRBD1. V gave up 7 bases and J gave up 2 bases; unmatched junction bases: 7. Germline CDR1 is SGHRS and CDR2 is YFSETQ. There are 14 residues in the CDR3. The DNA for the CDR3 is TGCGCCAGCGCGCCGGGACAGGGCACCTACGAGCAGTACTTC. It translates to CASAPGQGTYEQYF.

This rearrangement joins TRBV6-2 or TRBV6-3 to TRBJ2-7; 8 positions match TRBD1. CDR3 length: 15 residues. V trimming: 5 bases; J trimming: 0 bases; junction bases outside the gene matches: 6. CDR1 is MNHEY and CDR2 is SVGEGT in the germline V gene. The CDR3 coding sequence is TGTGCCAGCAGTGGACAGGGCTCAGGCTCCTACGAGCAGTACTTC. It encodes CASSGQGSGSYEQYF.

The chain employs TRBV4-1 and TRBJ2-5, with 7 bases aligning to TRBD2. The CDR3 extends over 13 amino acids. Germline CDR1 and CDR2: MGHRA and YSYEKL. The J segment lost 5 bases and the V segment lost 2 bases, leaving 2 bases of the junction unmatched. In DNA form, the CDR3 reads TGCGCCAGCAGCCAACGGGGGGATGAGACCCAGTACTTC. Translated, it gives CASSQRGDETQYF.

In its sample, this clonotype was seen a few times. The rearrangement uses TRBV7-3 and TRBJ2-3; the match to TRBD1 covers 7 bases. V trimming: 5 bases; J trimming: 0 bases; junction bases outside the gene matches: 5. Germline CDR1 is SGHTA and CDR2 is FQGTGA. The CDR3 sequence is 15 residues long. DNA for the CDR3: TGTGCCAGCAGCCAGGACAGGTATAGCACAGATACGCAGTATTTT. This translates into CASSQDRYSTDTQYF.

This clonotype came up a few times. The V gene is TRBV7-7, the J gene TRBJ2-4, with D perhaps given as TRBD1 or TRBD2 (5 bases each). The CDR3 is 17 residues long. Germline V CDR1 and CDR2: SSHAT, FNYEAQ (reference sequence). V lost 4 bases to trimming and J lost 0 bases, with 16 bases between them. DNA of the CDR3: TGTGCCAGCAGCTCATTGGGACCCAAGGTAGCCAAAAACATTCAGTACTTC. Protein: CASSSLGPKVAKNIQYF.

This clonotype was found a few times. DNA for the CDR3: TGCGCCAGCAGCTTGGCCGCCCTTTATGGCTACACCTTC. Its protein is CASSLAALYGYTF. The rearrangement joins TRBV5-1 to TRBJ1-2; no firm D call. Trimming stripped 0 bases from V and 5 bases from J, with 8 bases between. The CDR3 is 13 residues long. The germline V gene has CDR1 SGHRS and CDR2 YFSETQ.

This clonotype has more than one count but fewer than ten. The CDR3 is CASSLARTGKTYGYTF. The CDR3 DNA is TGTGCCAGCAGCTTAGCCCGGACAGGGAAGACCTATGGCTACACCTTC. The V call is TRBV7-2, the J call TRBJ1-2; 8 bases fit TRBD1. CDR3 size: 16 residues. Trimming at V came to 0 bases and at J to 4 bases, leaving 7 bases not matched to a gene. Germline CDR1 and CDR2: SGHTA and FQGNSA.

The J gene is TRBJ2-7, the V gene TRBV23-1, with TRBD1 as a possible D gene (5 bases). TRBV23-1 is designated an ORF whose function remains uncertain. The germline V and J ends were trimmed by 0 bases and 2 bases, with 11 bases remaining between them. CDR3 length: 15 amino acids. The CDR3 bases are TGCGCCAGCAGTCAATCGGCCAGGGCCCCCTACGAGCAGTACGTC. Residues: CASSQSARAPYEQYV.

V usage is TRBV25-1 and J usage is TRBJ2-2, with D perhaps being TRBD1 or TRBD2 (5 bases each). V was trimmed by 1 base and J by 3 bases, leaving 27 bases between them. The CDR3 is 21 amino acids. CDR1 MGHDK and CDR2 SYGVNS come from the germline V gene. CDR3 sequence reads: CASSESGWGIGTGVDTGELFF. For the CDR3, the DNA is TGTGCCAGCAGTGAATCCGGCTGGGGGATAGGGACGGGCGTTGACACCGGGGAGCTGTTTTTT.

This clonotype was observed a handful of times. The V call is TRBV12-3 or TRBV12-4, the J call TRBJ2-3; no firm D call. The CDR3 contains 14 residues. Trimming removed 3 bases at V and 7 bases at J, with 14 bases between. The CDR3 sequence is CASSLFRPTNTQYF. CDR3 nucleotide sequence: TGTGCCAGCAGTTTGTTTCGTCCAACAAATACGCAGTATTTT.

J is TRBJ1-1 and V is TRBV4-1; no reliable D call. V was clipped by 4 bases and J by 4 bases, with 13 bases between them. Germline loops: CDR1 MGHRA, CDR2 YSYEKL. The CDR3 spans 14 residues. CDR3 sequence: CASSPEVVGTEAFF. CDR3 DNA sequence: TGCGCCAGCAGCCCTGAGGTGGTAGGCACTGAAGCTTTCTTT.

CDR3 amino acids: CASALGGVKGYTF. For the CDR3, the DNA is TGTGCCAGCGCCCTGGGAGGGGTAAAAGGCTACACCTTC. This sequence joins TRBV12-3 or TRBV12-4 and TRBJ1-2, with D possibly being TRBD1 (5 bases). V dropped 8 bases and J dropped 8 bases, with 18 bases sitting between them. The CDR3 is 13 amino acids.